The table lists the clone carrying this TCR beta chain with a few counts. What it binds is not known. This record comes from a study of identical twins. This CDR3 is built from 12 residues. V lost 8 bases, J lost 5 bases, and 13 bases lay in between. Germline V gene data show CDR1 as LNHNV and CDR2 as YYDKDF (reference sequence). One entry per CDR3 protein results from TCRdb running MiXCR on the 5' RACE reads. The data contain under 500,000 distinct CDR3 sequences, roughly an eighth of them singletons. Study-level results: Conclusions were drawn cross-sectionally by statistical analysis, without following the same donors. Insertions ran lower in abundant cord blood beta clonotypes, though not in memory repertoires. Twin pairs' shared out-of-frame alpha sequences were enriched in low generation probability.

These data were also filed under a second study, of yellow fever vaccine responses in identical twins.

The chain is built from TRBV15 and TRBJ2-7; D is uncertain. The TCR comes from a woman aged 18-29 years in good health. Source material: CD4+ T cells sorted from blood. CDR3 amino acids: CATSGVWNEQYF. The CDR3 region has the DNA TGTGCCACCTCTGGGGTCTGGAACGAGCAGTACTTC.